This T cell receptor (beta chain) was recovered during a study of T cell responses to AZD1222 COVID-19 vaccine. Study at large: Second-dose timings of about 4 or about 12 weeks were pooled.

J was trimmed by 0 bases and V by 0 bases; bases with no gene match: 12. This CDR3 is built from 18 residues. Germline V lookup: CDR1 GTSNPN, CDR2 SVGIG (reference sequence). Note on this clone: The antigen remains unidentified.

TCRdb's copy holds only in-frame clones and misses some; the assay was immunoSEQ multiplex PCR. The sample has roughly 100,000 clones, 86% seen once. Broader study findings: Close to half of spike-specific TCRs reportedly recognize unmutated variant regions. When two AZD1222 doses had been given, Spike-specific TCR breadth and depth rose.

V is TRBV30 and J is TRBJ1-1; the match to TRBD1 covers 8 bases. The receptor was isolated from an adult in good health. The sample was peripheral blood, taken on day 0 of AZD1222 vaccination. The CDR3, as DNA: TGTGCCTGGAGTGTACTTTTCCCCCGACAGGGGTTGAACACTGAAGCTTTCTTT. Translated: CAWSVLFPRQGLNTEAFF.